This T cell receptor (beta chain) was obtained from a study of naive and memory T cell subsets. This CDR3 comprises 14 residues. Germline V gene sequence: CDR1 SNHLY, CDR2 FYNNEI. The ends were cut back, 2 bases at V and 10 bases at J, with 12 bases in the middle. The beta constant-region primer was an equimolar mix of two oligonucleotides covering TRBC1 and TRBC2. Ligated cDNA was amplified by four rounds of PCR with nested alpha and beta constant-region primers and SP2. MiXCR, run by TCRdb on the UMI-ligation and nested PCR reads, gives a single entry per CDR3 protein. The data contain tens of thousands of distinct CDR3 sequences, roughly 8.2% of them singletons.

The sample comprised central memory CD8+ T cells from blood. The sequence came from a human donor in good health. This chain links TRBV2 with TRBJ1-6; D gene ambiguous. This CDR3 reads CASSEIGPRSPLHF. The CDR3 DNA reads TGTGCCAGCAGTGAAATAGGACCAAGGTCACCCCTCCACTTT.